The 2 T cell receptor beta chains below were found in one sample sequenced in a study of shared clonotypes between healthy human individuals. The protocol was immunoSEQ multiplex PCR, while the TCRdb copy is restricted to in-frame clones and leaves out a portion. Of some 2,100,000 clones detected, 85% to 95% appear once; the ten largest clones hold 1.5% to 2%. Naive CD8 cells, CD45RO-negative and positively selected for CCR7, excluded terminally differentiated effector memory CD45RA+ cells. The sample taken for sequencing was naive CD8+ T cells from PBMCs. Receptors were obtained from a young man in good health. Some clones in this sample may be carry-over from other donors' samples.

The chain employs TRBV6-6 and TRBJ1-2; TRBD1 aligns across 8 bases. The CDR3 sequence is 15 residues long. Trimming cost V 3 bases and J 4 bases; bases outside gene matches: 7. The germline gives CDR1 MNHNY, CDR2 SVGAGI (reference sequence). The CDR3 sequence: CASSYGQGMGYGYTF. The CDR3 nucleotides read TGTGCCAGCAGTTATGGACAGGGAATGGGCTATGGCTACACCTTC.

The chain employs TRBV25-1 and TRBJ1-1; D is undetermined. CDR1 is MGHDK and CDR2 is SYGVNS in the germline V gene. Trimming cost V 5 bases and J 0 bases, with 7 bases left between them. CDR3 length: 13 amino acids. The CDR3 nucleotides are TGTGCCAGCAGTCAGACTATGAACACTGAAGCTTTCTTT. The encoded protein is CASSQTMNTEAFF.